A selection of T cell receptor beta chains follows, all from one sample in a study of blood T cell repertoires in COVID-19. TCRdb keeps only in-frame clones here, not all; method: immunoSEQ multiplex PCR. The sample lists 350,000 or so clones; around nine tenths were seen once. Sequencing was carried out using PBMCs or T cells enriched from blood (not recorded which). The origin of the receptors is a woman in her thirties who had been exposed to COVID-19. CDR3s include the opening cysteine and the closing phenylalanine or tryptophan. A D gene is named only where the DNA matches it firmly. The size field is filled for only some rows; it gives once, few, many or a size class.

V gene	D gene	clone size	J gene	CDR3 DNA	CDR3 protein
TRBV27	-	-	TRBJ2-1	TGTGCCAGCAGTCTGACAGTGAACCCATCTGGTGAGCAGTTCTTC	CASSLTVNPSGEQFF
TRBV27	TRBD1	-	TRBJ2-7	TGTGCCAGCTTTCCGGGACAGGGGGCGGAGGAGCAGTACTTC	CASFPGQGAEEQYF
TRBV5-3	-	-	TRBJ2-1	TGTGCCAGAAGCGTAAGAGCGGTGCGGGGGCCGAATGAGCAGTTCTTC	CARSVRAVRGPNEQFF
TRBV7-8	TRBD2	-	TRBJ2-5	TGTGCCAGCAGCTTAGGTCGGGCGGGAGGGCCGTACCAAGAGACCCAGTACTTC	CASSLGRAGGPYQETQYF
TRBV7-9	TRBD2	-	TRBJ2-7	TGTGCCAGCAGCTTACTCGCGGGAGGAGGAGAGCAGTACTTC	CASSLLAGGGEQYF
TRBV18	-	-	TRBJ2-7	TGTGCCAGCTCACCAATCCCCCCGACTCGGATAGGCTACGAGCAGTACTTC	CASSPIPPTRIGYEQYF
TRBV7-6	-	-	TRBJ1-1	TGTGCCAGCAGCTTCGGGGAGGACACTGAAGCTTTCTTT	CASSFGEDTEAFF
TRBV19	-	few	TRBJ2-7	TGTGCCAGTAGTATCCAAGCGAATACCTACGAGCAGTACTTC	CASSIQANTYEQYF
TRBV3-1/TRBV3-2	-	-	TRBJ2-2	TGTGCCAGCAGCCAAACCGCACTTAACACCGGGGAGCTGTTTTTT	CASSQTALNTGELFF
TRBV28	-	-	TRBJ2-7	TGTGCCAGCATGTTTCTCCTAAGCTCCTACGAGCAGTACTTC	CASMFLLSSYEQYF
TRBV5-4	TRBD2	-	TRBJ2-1	TGTGCCAGTCGAGCGGGAGGGTACAATGAGCAGTTCTTC	CASRAGGYNEQFF
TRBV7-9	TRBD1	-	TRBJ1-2	TGTGCCAGCAGCCTTAACAGGGGACACTATGGCTACACCTTC	CASSLNRGHYGYTF
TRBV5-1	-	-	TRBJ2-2	TGCGCCAGCAGCTTTCTTATGAACACCGGGGAGCTGTTTTTT	CASSFLMNTGELFF
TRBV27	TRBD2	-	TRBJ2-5	TGTGCCAGCAAAAATGGTTGGGGAGGGGAGACCCAGTACTTC	CASKNGWGGETQYF
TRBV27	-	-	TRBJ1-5	TGTGCCAGCAGTCGAGAAAATCAGCCCCAGCATTTT	CASSRENQPQHF
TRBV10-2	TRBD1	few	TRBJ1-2	TGCGCCAGCAGTGTGGACAGGGTGGACTATGGCTACACCTTC	CASSVDRVDYGYTF
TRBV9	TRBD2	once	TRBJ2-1	TGTGCCAGCAGCGTACTTGGTAGCGGGCGCCACAATGAGCAGTTCTTC	CASSVLGSGRHNEQFF
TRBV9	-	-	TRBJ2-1	TGTGCCAGCAGCCCCCGGACTGTTTACAATGAGCAGTTCTTC	CASSPRTVYNEQFF
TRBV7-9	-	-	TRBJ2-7	TGTGCCAGCAGCTCCCCGGCGGGTCGGGTCTACGAGCAGTACTTC	CASSSPAGRVYEQYF
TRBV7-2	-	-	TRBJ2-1	TGTGCCAGCAGCGTAGTGGCCGGGATCCACCTTTCCTACAATGAGCAGTTCTTC	CASSVVAGIHLSYNEQFF
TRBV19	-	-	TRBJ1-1	TGTGCCAGTAGTATACACCTATACACTGAAGCTTTCTTT	CASSIHLYTEAFF
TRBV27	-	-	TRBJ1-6	TGTGCCAGCAGTTCCCCCCCGGGGGAGGGACGGAATTCACCCCTCCACTTT	CASSSPPGEGRNSPLHF
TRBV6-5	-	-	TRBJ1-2	TGTGCCAGCAGCCGCCGGGACTTTAACTATGGCTACACCTTC	CASSRRDFNYGYTF
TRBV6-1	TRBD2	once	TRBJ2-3	TGTGCCAGCAGTGAAAAAAAAACTAGCGGATACACAGATACGCAGTATTTT	CASSEKKTSGYTDTQYF
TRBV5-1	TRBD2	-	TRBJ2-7	TGCGCCAGCGGGGTAGCGGGGGCCTCCTACGAGCAGTACTTC	CASGVAGASYEQYF
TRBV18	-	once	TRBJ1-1	TGTGCCAGCTCACCGCGTCCTCGGGATAACACTGAAGCTTTCTTT	CASSPRPRDNTEAFF
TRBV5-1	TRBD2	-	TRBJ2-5	TGCGCCAGCAGCACCCGAATGACTAGCGGGAGTCGGGAGACCCAGTACTTC	CASSTRMTSGSRETQYF
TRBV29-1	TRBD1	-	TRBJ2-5	TGCAGCGCCCTACTAGGGGGGACAGGGGGCGGAGAGACCCAGTACTTC	CSALLGGTGGGETQYF
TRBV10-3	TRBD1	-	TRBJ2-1	TGTGCCATCGTTTCCGGACAGGGGACGGATGAGCAGTTCTTC	CAIVSGQGTDEQFF
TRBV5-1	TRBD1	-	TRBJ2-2	TGCGCCAGCAGCCCCGGACAGGGGAACACCGGGGAGCTGTTTTTT	CASSPGQGNTGELFF
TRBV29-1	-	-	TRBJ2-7	TGCAGCGTTGAAACAGGCACGTCCCACTCCTACGAGCAGTACTTC	CSVETGTSHSYEQYF
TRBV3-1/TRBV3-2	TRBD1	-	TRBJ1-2	TGTGCCAGCAGGGCCGCCGACAGGGGGAACTATGGCTACACCTTC	CASRAADRGNYGYTF
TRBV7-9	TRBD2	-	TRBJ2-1	TGTGCCAGCAGCCTGGGACTAGCGGGAGGGATAACACGGTTCAATGAGCAGTTCTTC	CASSLGLAGGITRFNEQFF
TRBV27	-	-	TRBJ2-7	TGTGCCAGCAGTTTAGGAGCGGTTGAAAGCTCCTACGAGCAGTACTTC	CASSLGAVESSYEQYF
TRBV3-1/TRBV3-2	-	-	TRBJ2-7	TGTGCCAGCAGCCCTTCCGGGGGACGGTGGGTCTCCTACGAGCAGTACTTC	CASSPSGGRWVSYEQYF
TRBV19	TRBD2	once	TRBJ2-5	TGTGCCAGTAGTATCGGGGGGGTTCCTCAAGAGACCCAGTACTTC	CASSIGGVPQETQYF
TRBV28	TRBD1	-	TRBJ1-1	TGTGCCAGCAGTGGGACGGACAGGGGTCTTAACACTGAAGCTTTCTTT	CASSGTDRGLNTEAFF
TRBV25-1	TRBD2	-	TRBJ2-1	TGTGCCAGCAGTGCCCTAGCGGGAGGCAATGAGCAGTTCTTC	CASSALAGGNEQFF
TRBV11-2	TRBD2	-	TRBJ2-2	TGTGCCAGCAGCCCCTCCGGACTAGCTCGCACCGGGGAGCTGTTTTTT	CASSPSGLARTGELFF
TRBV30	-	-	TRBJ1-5	TGTGCCTGGAGCCCAGGGCTCATGATCCCTTACAATAGCAATCAGCCCCAGCATTTT	CAWSPGLMIPYNSNQPQHF
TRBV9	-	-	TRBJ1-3	TGTGCCAGCAGCGTAGGTGGTGGGAGCTCTGGAAACACCATATATTTT	CASSVGGGSSGNTIYF
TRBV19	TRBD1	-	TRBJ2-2	TGTGCCAGTAGTATTGTCTCGGCAGGGGGCACCGGGGAGCTGTTTTTT	CASSIVSAGGTGELFF
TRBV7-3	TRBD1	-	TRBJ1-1	TGTGCCAGCAGCTTACCCGGGACAGGGAAGGTTGAAGCTTTCTTT	CASSLPGTGKVEAFF
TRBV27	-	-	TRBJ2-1	TGTGCCAGCAGTCCCCTGCTCGGGGGGCGCAGGGATGAGCAGTTCTTC	CASSPLLGGRRDEQFF
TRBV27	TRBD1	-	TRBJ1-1	TGTGCCAGCAGTCAACCCTTCCGGACAGGGAGGGGCACTGAAGCTTTCTTT	CASSQPFRTGRGTEAFF
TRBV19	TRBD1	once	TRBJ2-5	TGTGCCAGTAGTGGGACAGTCCCTGAGACCCAGTACTTC	CASSGTVPETQYF
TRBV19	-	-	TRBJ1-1	TGTGCCAGTAGTATTAGGCACAGTAAGAACACTGAAGCTTTCTTT	CASSIRHSKNTEAFF
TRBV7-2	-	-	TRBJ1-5	TGTGCCAGCAGCTTAGGTCTCTTCTTCGGCAATCAGCCCCAGCATTTT	CASSLGLFFGNQPQHF
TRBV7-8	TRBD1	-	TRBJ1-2	TGTGCCAGCAGTCCCCCAGGGGGCTACGGCTACACCTTC	CASSPPGGYGYTF
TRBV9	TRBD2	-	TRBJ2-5	TGTGCCAGCAGTGCCCCCCGACGGGAGGGGGAGGAGACCCAGTACTTC	CASSAPRREGEETQYF
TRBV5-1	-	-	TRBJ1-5	TGCGCCAGCAGACCGGAGGGCAGTCTAAATCAGCCCCAGCATTTT	CASRPEGSLNQPQHF
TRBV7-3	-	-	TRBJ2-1	TGTGCCAGCAGCTTAGTCAATCAGGGCGTCCATGAGCAGTTCTTC	CASSLVNQGVHEQFF
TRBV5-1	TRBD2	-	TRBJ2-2	TGCGCCAGCAGCTTGGTCGCCCTAGCGGGAGTGGCCGGGGAGCTGTTTTTT	CASSLVALAGVAGELFF